A selection of T cell receptor beta chains follows, all from one sample in a study of T-cell memory formation after mild COVID-19. TCRdb called the 5' RACE reads again in MiXCR, with one record for every CDR3 protein. Of a few hundred thousand distinct CDR3 sequences listed, around 28% are singletons. Source material: PBMCs or a T cell subset sorted from them (not recorded which). The receptors shown here come from an adult woman who had mild COVID-19 (a few samples of this study predate the infection). Cell type and time point are not known. Each CDR3 is given with its conserved first and last residue. D genes are given only for firm matches. Only part of the rows carry a size: once, few, many, or a class if the clone is expanded.

size,V,J,D,DNA,CDR3
many,TRBV6-5,TRBJ2-5,NA,TGTGCCAGTCGCCCAGGGGACCGGGAGACCCAGTACTTC,CASRPGDRETQYF
NA,TRBV5-5,TRBJ1-1,NA,TGTGCCAGCAGCTTTGTCAGGGAAAACACTGAAGCTTTCTTT,CASSFVRENTEAFF
NA,TRBV20-1,TRBJ2-3,NA,TGCAGTGCCCCGGGTCTACGGGCAGATACGCAGTATTTT,CSAPGLRADTQYF
few,TRBV7-9,TRBJ2-1,TRBD2,TGTGCCAGCAGCCCACTAGCGGGAATGGGCCCCAACAATGAGCAGTTCTTC,CASSPLAGMGPNNEQFF
few,TRBV20-1,TRBJ2-5,NA,TGCAGTGCTAGGCAAGAGACCCAGTACTTC,CSARQETQYF
few,TRBV6-2/TRBV6-3,TRBJ2-7,TRBD1,TGTGCCAGCAAAGGGACAGGGGGCCAAGAGCAGTACTTC,CASKGTGGQEQYF
few,TRBV20-1,TRBJ1-6,NA,TGCAGTGCCAGCTTCGGGGGGAATTCACCCCTCCACTTT,CSASFGGNSPLHF
few,TRBV9,TRBJ2-4,NA,TGTGCCAGCAGCGTAGTAGGGACCCCTGGGGACATTCAGTACTTC,CASSVVGTPGDIQYF
NA,TRBV5-1,TRBJ2-1,TRBD2,TGCGCCAGCAGCGGGGGACTAGCGGACCTCAATGAGCAGTTCTTC,CASSGGLADLNEQFF
few,TRBV7-6,TRBJ2-7,TRBD2,TGTGCCAGCAGCAATTCTTACCTTAGCGGGACTATCCCCTACGAGCAGTACTTC,CASSNSYLSGTIPYEQYF
NA,TRBV7-9,TRBJ1-3,NA,TGTGCCAGCAGCTTAGACAGGGTATCTGGAAACACCATATATTTT,CASSLDRVSGNTIYF
NA,TRBV7-2,TRBJ1-2,NA,TGTGCCAGCAGCTTAGAAGTCTATGGCTACACCTTC,CASSLEVYGYTF
few,TRBV6-5,TRBJ2-2,TRBD2,TGTGCCAGCAGTTACTCGATGCTCGCGGGAGGACTCACCGGGGAGCTGTTTTTT,CASSYSMLAGGLTGELFF
few,TRBV9,TRBJ2-3,TRBD2,TGTGCCAGCAGCTCTCGGGGGGATCTAACAGATACGCAGTATTTT,CASSSRGDLTDTQYF
NA,TRBV24-1,TRBJ2-1,TRBD2,TGTGCCACCAGTGAACCCGGGACTAGCGCAGACAATGAGCAGTTCTTC,CATSEPGTSADNEQFF
NA,TRBV7-9,TRBJ2-1,TRBD2,TGTGCCAGCAGCTCTCCACTAGCGGCGGCCTACAATGAGCAGTTCTTC,CASSSPLAAAYNEQFF